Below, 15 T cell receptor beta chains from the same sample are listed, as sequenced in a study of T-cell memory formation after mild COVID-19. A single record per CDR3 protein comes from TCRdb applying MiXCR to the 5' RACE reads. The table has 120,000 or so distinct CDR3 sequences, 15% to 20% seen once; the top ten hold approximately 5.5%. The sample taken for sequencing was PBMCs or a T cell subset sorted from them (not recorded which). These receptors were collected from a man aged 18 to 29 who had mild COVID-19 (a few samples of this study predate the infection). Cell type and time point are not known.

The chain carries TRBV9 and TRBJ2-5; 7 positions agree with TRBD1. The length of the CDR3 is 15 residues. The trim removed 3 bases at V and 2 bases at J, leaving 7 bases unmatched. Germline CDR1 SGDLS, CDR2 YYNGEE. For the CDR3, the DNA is TGTGCCAGCAGCGGGGGTACGGGACAGCAAGAGACCCAGTACTTC. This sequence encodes CASSGGTGQQETQYF.

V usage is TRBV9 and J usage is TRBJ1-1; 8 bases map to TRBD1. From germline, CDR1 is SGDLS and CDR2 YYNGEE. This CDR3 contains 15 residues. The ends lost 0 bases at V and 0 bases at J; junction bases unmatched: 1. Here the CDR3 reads CASSVGDRLNTEAFF. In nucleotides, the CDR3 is TGTGCCAGCAGCGTAGGGGACAGGTTGAACACTGAAGCTTTCTTT.

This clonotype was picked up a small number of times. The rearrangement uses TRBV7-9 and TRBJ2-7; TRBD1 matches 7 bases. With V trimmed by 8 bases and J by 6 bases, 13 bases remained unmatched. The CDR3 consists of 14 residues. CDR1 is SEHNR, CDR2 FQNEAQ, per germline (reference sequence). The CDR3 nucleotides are TGTGCCAGCGGACCCGGACAGGTAGGAACCGAGCAGTACTTC. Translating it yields CASGPGQVGTEQYF.

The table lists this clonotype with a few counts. The CDR3 bases are TGCGCCAGCAGCTTGGGAATCCTAGCGGGGGACTCCACCGGGGAGCTGTTTTTT. Its translation: CASSLGILAGDSTGELFF. The V and J genes are TRBV5-1 and TRBJ2-2; 10 nucleotides line up with TRBD2. The CDR3 covers 18 residues. The germline V gene encodes CDR1 SGHRS and CDR2 YFSETQ. The V gene end was trimmed by 0 bases and the J gene end by 4 bases; junction bases not matched to a gene: 9.

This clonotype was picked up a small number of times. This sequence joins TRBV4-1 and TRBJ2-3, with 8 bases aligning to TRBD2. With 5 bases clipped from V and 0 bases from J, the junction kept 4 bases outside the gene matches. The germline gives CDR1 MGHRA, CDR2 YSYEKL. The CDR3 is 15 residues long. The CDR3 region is CASSARGGSTDTQYF. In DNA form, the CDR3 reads TGCGCCAGCAGCGCTCGGGGGGGCAGCACAGATACGCAGTATTTT.

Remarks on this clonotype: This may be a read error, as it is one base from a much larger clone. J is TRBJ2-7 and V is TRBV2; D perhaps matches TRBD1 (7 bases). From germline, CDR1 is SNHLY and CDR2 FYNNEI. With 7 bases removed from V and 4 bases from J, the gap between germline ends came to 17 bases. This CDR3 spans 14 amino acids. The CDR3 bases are TGTGCCAGCACTCAGGGGGGAGACCTATACGAGCAGTACTTC. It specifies CASTQGGDLYEQYF.

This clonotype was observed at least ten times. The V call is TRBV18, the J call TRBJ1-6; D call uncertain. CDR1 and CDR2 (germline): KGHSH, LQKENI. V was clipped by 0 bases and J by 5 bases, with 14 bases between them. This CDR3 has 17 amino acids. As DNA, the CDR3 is TGTGCCAGCTCACCACCGAATTCAGATTTGAATAATTCACCCCTCCACTTT. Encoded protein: CASSPPNSDLNNSPLHF.

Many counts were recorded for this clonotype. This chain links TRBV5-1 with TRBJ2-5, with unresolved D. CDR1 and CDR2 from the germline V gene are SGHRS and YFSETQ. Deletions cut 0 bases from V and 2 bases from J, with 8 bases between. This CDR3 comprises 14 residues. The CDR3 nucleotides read TGCGCCAGCAGCTTGGCCCCTGGGCAAGAGACCCAGTACTTC. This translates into CASSLAPGQETQYF.

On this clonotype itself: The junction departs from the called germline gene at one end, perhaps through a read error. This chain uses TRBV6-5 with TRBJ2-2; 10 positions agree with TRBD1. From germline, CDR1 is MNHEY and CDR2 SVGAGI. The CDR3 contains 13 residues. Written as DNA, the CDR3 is TGTGCCAGCAGTTACGCGGACAGGGGGGTGCTGTTTTTT. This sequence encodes CASSYADRGVLFF.

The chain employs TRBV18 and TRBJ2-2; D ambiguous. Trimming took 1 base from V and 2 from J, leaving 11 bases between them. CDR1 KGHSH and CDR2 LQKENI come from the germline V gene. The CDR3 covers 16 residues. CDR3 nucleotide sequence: TGTGCCAGCTCACCACAAAACAGCTTTAACACCGGGGAGCTGTTTTTT. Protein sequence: CASSPQNSFNTGELFF.

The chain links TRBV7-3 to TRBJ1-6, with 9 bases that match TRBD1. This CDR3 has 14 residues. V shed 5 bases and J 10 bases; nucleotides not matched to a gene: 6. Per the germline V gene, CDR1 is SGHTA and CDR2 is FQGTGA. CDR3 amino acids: CASSPDRGRSPLHF. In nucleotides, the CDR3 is TGTGCCAGCAGCCCAGACAGGGGGAGGTCACCCCTCCACTTT.

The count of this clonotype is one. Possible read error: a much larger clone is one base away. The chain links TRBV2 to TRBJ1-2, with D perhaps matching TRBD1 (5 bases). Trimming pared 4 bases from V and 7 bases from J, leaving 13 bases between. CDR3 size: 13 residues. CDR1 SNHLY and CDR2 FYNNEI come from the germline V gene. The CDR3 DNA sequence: TGTGCCAGCAGTGTAGGGGTTGACTGTGGCTACACCTTC. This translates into CASSVGVDCGYTF. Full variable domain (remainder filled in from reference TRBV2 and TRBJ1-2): EPEVTQTPSHQVTQMGQEVILRCVPISNHLYFYWYRQILGQKVEFLVSFYNNEISEKSEIFDDQFSVERPDGSNFTLKIRSTKLEDSAMYFCASSVGVDCGYTFGSGTRLTVV.

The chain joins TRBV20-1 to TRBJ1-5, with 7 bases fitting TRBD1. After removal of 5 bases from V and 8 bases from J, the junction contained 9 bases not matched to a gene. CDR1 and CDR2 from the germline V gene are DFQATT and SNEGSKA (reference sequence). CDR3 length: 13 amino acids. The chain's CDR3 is CSAARQGSEPQHF. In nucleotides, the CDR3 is TGCAGTGCTGCCCGACAGGGTAGTGAGCCCCAGCATTTT.

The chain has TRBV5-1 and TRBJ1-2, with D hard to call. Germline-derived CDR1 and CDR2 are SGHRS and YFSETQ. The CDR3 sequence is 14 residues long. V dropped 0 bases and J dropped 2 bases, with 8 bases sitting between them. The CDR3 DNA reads TGCGCCAGCAGCTTGGGTACAGAGAACTATGGCTACACCTTC. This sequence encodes CASSLGTENYGYTF.

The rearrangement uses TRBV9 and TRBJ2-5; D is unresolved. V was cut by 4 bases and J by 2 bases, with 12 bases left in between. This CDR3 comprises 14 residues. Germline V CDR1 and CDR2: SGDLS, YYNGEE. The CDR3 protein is CASSPPWAQETQYF. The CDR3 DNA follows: TGTGCCAGCAGCCCCCCCTGGGCACAAGAGACCCAGTACTTC. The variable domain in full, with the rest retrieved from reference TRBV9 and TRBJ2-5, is DSGVTQTPKHLITATGQRVTLRCSPRSGDLSVYWYQQSLDQGLQFLIQYYNGEERAKGNILERFSAQQFPDLHSELNLSSLELGDSALYFCASSPPWAQETQYFGPGTRLLVL.